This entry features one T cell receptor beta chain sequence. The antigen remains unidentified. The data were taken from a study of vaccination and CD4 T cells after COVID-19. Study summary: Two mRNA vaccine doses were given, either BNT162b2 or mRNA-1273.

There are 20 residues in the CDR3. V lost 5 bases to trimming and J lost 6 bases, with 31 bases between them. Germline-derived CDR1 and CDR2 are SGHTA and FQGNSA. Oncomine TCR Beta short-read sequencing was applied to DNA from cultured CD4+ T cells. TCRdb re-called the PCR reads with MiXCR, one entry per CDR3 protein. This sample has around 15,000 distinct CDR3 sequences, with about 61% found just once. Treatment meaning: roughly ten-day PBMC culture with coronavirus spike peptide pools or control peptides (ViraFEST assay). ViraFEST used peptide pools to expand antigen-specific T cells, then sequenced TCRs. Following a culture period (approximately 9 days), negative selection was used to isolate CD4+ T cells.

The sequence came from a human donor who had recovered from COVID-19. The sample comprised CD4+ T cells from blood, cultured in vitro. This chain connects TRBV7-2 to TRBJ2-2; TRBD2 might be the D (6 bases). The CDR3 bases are TGTGCCAGCAGCCGCCGACTAGGGGTTGCGGGTCGTTCGTTCGCCGGGGAGCTGTTTTTT. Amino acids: CASSRRLGVAGRSFAGELFF. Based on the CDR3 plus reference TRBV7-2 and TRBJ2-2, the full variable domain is GAGVSQSPSNKVTEKGKDVELRCDPISGHTALYWYRQSLGQGLEFLIYFQGNSAPDKSGLPSDRFSAERTGGSVSTLTIQRTQQEDSAVYLCASSRRLGVAGRSFAGELFFGEGSRLTVL.